A selection of T cell receptor beta chains follows, all from one sample in a study of human T cells and chemical hapten exposure. MiXCR was run by TCRdb on the RACE reads, yielding one entry per CDR3 protein. The sample includes tens of thousands of distinct CDR3 sequences, about 9.3% of them seen just once. The input for sequencing was whole blood, taken in connection with sensitization to the hapten diphenylcyclopropenone (DPC). These receptor sequences come from a woman aged 45-59 years with alopecia areata. Some clones in this sample may be carry-over from other donors' samples. Each CDR3 is given with its conserved first and last residue. The D gene is left open where the match is weak. The size field is filled for only some rows; it gives once, few, many or a size class.

d_call	cdr3_length	clone_size	v_call	j_call	cdr3_nt	cdr3_aa
-	13	-	TRBV20-1	TRBJ2-7	TGCAGTGCCGTTAAGACAGGTTCCTACGAGCAGTACTTC	CSAVKTGSYEQYF
-	14	many	TRBV20-1	TRBJ2-3	TGCAGTGCTAACCCCCCGTCAGGCACAGATACGCAGTATTTT	CSANPPSGTDTQYF
-	17	large	TRBV11-2	TRBJ2-7	TGTGCCAGCAGCCCGCGAGGGGCAGCGCACAACTCCTACGAGCAGTACTTC	CASSPRGAAHNSYEQYF
-	13	many	TRBV9	TRBJ2-5	TGTGCCAGCAGCGTAGGGAATGGTGGGACCCAGTACTTC	CASSVGNGGTQYF
-	15	-	TRBV5-4	TRBJ2-7	TGTGCCAGCAGCGCAGACCGAACCAACACCTACGAGCAGTACTTC	CASSADRTNTYEQYF
TRBD2	15	-	TRBV12-3/TRBV12-4	TRBJ2-5	TGTGCCAGCAGCATACTAGCGGGACAGCTGGGGACCCAGTACTTC	CASSILAGQLGTQYF
TRBD1	15	-	TRBV10-1	TRBJ2-7	TGCGCCAGCAGTGAGTCGGGGACAGGGGACTACGAGCAGTACTTC	CASSESGTGDYEQYF
-	14	many	TRBV6-5	TRBJ2-3	TGTGCCAGCAAAGGGGCAGTTCGCACAGATACGCAGTATTTT	CASKGAVRTDTQYF
-	13	many	TRBV5-6	TRBJ2-3	TGTGCCAGCAGATTGAGCGGCACAGATACGCAGTATTTT	CASRLSGTDTQYF
-	13	few	TRBV19	TRBJ2-1	TGTGCCAGTAGTTACTTCCCACTCAATGAGCAGTTCTTC	CASSYFPLNEQFF
-	20	-	TRBV19	TRBJ2-2	TGTGCCAGTAGTAACCCGAACTGGGCGGGAGTCAGGGGGAACACCGGGGAGCTGTTTTTT	CASSNPNWAGVRGNTGELFF
TRBD2	16	many	TRBV4-2	TRBJ2-3	TGTGCCAGCAGCCAAGATGCGGGACTAGCGGTAGATACGCAGTATTTT	CASSQDAGLAVDTQYF
-	12	many	TRBV7-2	TRBJ2-1	TGTGCCAGCAGCTTGGACTCCAATGAGCAGTTCTTC	CASSLDSNEQFF
-	10	-	TRBV10-2	TRBJ2-1	TGCGCCAGCAGTGAAGTGGAGCAGTTCTTC	CASSEVEQFF
-	15	many	TRBV7-6	TRBJ2-1	TGTGCCAGCAGCTTAGGGGGGCAGGCCTACAATGAGCAGTTCTTC	CASSLGGQAYNEQFF
-	17	many	TRBV7-9	TRBJ2-3	TGTGCCAGCAGCTTAGCTCCCAGGACTATTCGCACAGATACGCAGTATTTT	CASSLAPRTIRTDTQYF